A selection of T cell receptor beta chains follows, all from one sample in a study of T-cell memory formation after mild COVID-19. Via MiXCR, TCRdb re-called the 5' RACE reads, giving one row per CDR3 protein. The sample consists of roughly 250,000 distinct CDR3 sequences, over 15% of them appearing once. The sample comprised PBMCs or a T cell subset sorted from them (not recorded which). These receptors all come from a man between 18 and 29 years old who had mild COVID-19 (a few samples of this study predate the infection). Cell type and time point are not known. The CDR3 runs from the conserved cysteine through the conserved F or W. The D gene is left open where the match is weak. Clone size, where shown, is once, few, many, or a class for clones that have expanded.

d_gene	abundance	v_gene	len	j_gene	CDR3nt	CDR3aa
-	-	TRBV20-1	12	TRBJ2-7	TGCAGTGCACCTACCGACAGCTACGAGCAGTACTTC	CSAPTDSYEQYF
-	many	TRBV2	16	TRBJ2-1	TGTGCCAGCAGTTGGAAAGTATTGAGCTCCTACAATGAGCAGTTCTTC	CASSWKVLSSYNEQFF
TRBD2	-	TRBV9	16	TRBJ2-3	TGTGCCAGCAGCGCCTCAGCGGGGCCAAGCACAGATACGCAGTATTTT	CASSASAGPSTDTQYF
-	few	TRBV12-3/TRBV12-4	13	TRBJ2-1	TGTGCCAGCAGTTTTAGGGGGGCAGGAGAGCAGTTCTTC	CASSFRGAGEQFF
-	few	TRBV11-1	12	TRBJ1-2	TGTGCCAGCGGCCGGGAGAACTATGGCTACACCTTC	CASGRENYGYTF
-	many	TRBV4-3	13	TRBJ1-6	TGCGCCAGCAGCCAAGCAGGGGATTCACCCCTCCACTTT	CASSQAGDSPLHF
-	few	TRBV6-5	16	TRBJ1-1	TGTGCCAGCAGTTACTGGGTGGATGGGGGGAACACTGAAGCTTTCTTT	CASSYWVDGGNTEAFF
-	once	TRBV5-4	15	TRBJ2-1	TGTGCCAGCAGCGGAGGGGCCCACTCCTACAATGAGCAGTTCTTC	CASSGGAHSYNEQFF
TRBD1	-	TRBV5-1	14	TRBJ1-2	TGCGCCAGCAGCTTTCCAGGGGGCTTCTCTGGCTACACCTTC	CASSFPGGFSGYTF
-	few	TRBV21-1	15	TRBJ2-3	TGTGCCAGCATTCAGGACAGACAAGCATCAGATACGCAGTATTTT	CASIQDRQASDTQYF
TRBD1	few	TRBV7-2	17	TRBJ1-2	TGTGCCAGCAGCTTAAGAGGGCCAACAGGGGGCGTGTATGGCTACACCTTC	CASSLRGPTGGVYGYTF
-	-	TRBV4-3	16	TRBJ1-2	TGCGCCAGCAGCCAAGAGGCGGGGGCCGCGAACTATGGCTACACCTTC	CASSQEAGAANYGYTF
-	-	TRBV4-1	13	TRBJ1-5	TGCGCCAGCAGCCGTGGGGGGGGTGGGCCCCAGCATTTT	CASSRGGGGPQHF
-	few	TRBV7-2	12	TRBJ1-1	TGTGCCAGCAGCTTACAGTCAGGGACAGCTTTCTTT	CASSLQSGTAFF
-	few	TRBV3-1	16	TRBJ2-6	TGTGCCAGCAGCCCCCGGGGCCTCTCTGGGGCCAACGTCCTGACTTTC	CASSPRGLSGANVLTF
TRBD1	-	TRBV20-1	15	TRBJ1-4	TGCAGTGCTAGAGATACCGGACAGGGGAATGAAAAACTGTTTTTT	CSARDTGQGNEKLFF
-	few	TRBV6-5	15	TRBJ2-2	TGTGCCAGCAGTTTGAAGCGGATGTACACCGGGGAGCTGTTTTTT	CASSLKRMYTGELFF
-	many	TRBV7-9	12	TRBJ2-2	TGTGCCAGGGGACTGAACACCGGGGAGCTGTTTTTT	CARGLNTGELFF
-	-	TRBV6-1	13	TRBJ2-7	TGTGCCAGCAGAAAGAGGGGCCCCTACGAGCAGTACTTC	CASRKRGPYEQYF
-	few	TRBV29-1	14	TRBJ2-2	TGCAGCGTTCGGTCCCAGGGGAGCACCGGGGAGCTGTTTTTT	CSVRSQGSTGELFF
-	-	TRBV20-1	13	TRBJ1-1	TGCAGTGCTAACGTGGGATCGAACACTGAAGCTTTCTTT	CSANVGSNTEAFF
-	few	TRBV11-3	13	TRBJ2-5	TGTGCCAGCAGCTTAATCGCTCGAGAGACCCAGTACTTC	CASSLIARETQYF
-	few	TRBV28	12	TRBJ2-3	TGTGCCAGCGCGGGAAGCACAGATACGCAGTATTTT	CASAGSTDTQYF
TRBD1	-	TRBV20-1	13	TRBJ1-1	TGCAGTGCTAGACGGGGACAGGGCGGACAAGCTTTCTTT	CSARRGQGGQAFF
-	few	TRBV4-1	15	TRBJ2-3	TGCGCCAGCAGCCAAGTGAACCCCATTCAGGATACGCAGTATTTT	CASSQVNPIQDTQYF
-	-	TRBV12-5	14	TRBJ1-1	TGTGCTAGTGGGCCCTCCCGGGGAAGCGTTGAAGCTTTCTTT	CASGPSRGSVEAFF
-	few	TRBV29-1	12	TRBJ1-1	TGCAGCGTTGAAGGAGCGAAGGGCCCAGCTTTCTTT	CSVEGAKGPAFF
-	few	TRBV20-1	16	TRBJ1-1	TGCAGTGCCCCCGGGGGCACCTATATCCGGATCGCTGAAGCTTTCTTT	CSAPGGTYIRIAEAFF